Listed below are T cell receptor beta chains from one sample, sequenced in a study of CD8+ T cells in alopecia areata. Sequencing was performed with immunoSEQ multiplex PCR; in TCRdb, only in-frame clones are kept and a portion is missing. The sample lists roughly 130,000 clones; around 60% were seen once. Sequenced material: CD4+ T cells sorted from blood, taken at week 0. The receptors were sampled from a human donor with alopecia areata. CDR3s include the opening cysteine and the closing phenylalanine or tryptophan. D genes are given only for firm matches. Rows give clone size only sometimes, using once, few, many, or a class for an expanded clone.

>-|-|TRBV28|TRBJ2-7
TGTGCCAGCAGGGAACTCCTCGACAGCTACGAGCAGTACTTC
CASRELLDSYEQYF
>-|-|TRBV11-2|TRBJ2-3
TGTGCCAGCAGCTTAGGGGCCAGGACGGGTCCAGATACGCAGTATTTT
CASSLGARTGPDTQYF
>once|TRBD1|TRBV6-5|TRBJ2-7
TGTGCCAGCAGTTACTCGAGGGGGCCCTACGAGCAGTACTTC
CASSYSRGPYEQYF
>-|TRBD1|TRBV11-2|TRBJ2-5
TGTGCCAGCAGCTTGACAGGGGGGGAAAAGACCCAGTACTTC
CASSLTGGEKTQYF
>few|-|TRBV7-3|TRBJ2-3
TGTGCCAGCAGCCGAGAAGTGGCTTCGGTGGATACGCAGTATTTT
CASSREVASVDTQYF
>-|-|TRBV18|TRBJ2-4
TGTGCCAGCTCTCGGAACGGCGGGGACGGGAACATTCAGTACTTC
CASSRNGGDGNIQYF
>-|TRBD2|TRBV5-6|TRBJ2-3
TGTGCCAGCAGTCCGGGACTAGCGGGAGACACAGATACGCAGTATTTT
CASSPGLAGDTDTQYF
>-|-|TRBV9|TRBJ2-1
TGTGCCAGCAGCTATGGACCTGATTGCAATGAGCAGTTCTTC
CASSYGPDCNEQFF
>-|-|TRBV19|TRBJ1-2
TGTGCCAGTAGTATAGATCTCCGGACAGTAAACTATGGCTACACCTTC
CASSIDLRTVNYGYTF
>-|TRBD2|TRBV19|TRBJ2-3
TGTGCCAGTAGTCCAACTCCAGCAGCGGGACGCACAGATACGCAGTATTTT
CASSPTPAAGRTDTQYF
>-|-|TRBV30|TRBJ2-7
TGTGCCTGGAGTGTATTACAGGCGGGGCGCTACGAGCAGTACTTC
CAWSVLQAGRYEQYF
>few|-|TRBV5-1|TRBJ1-4
TGCGCCAGCAGCTCGGGACCTTGGGAAAAACTGTTTTTT
CASSSGPWEKLFF
>few|-|TRBV19|TRBJ1-1
TGTGCCAGTCGCGTCAGCCTGAACACTGAAGCTTTCTTT
CASRVSLNTEAFF
>-|TRBD1|TRBV18|TRBJ2-1
TGTGCCAGCTCACTACTACAGGGGGTATTCAATGAGCAGTTCTTC
CASSLLQGVFNEQFF
>few|TRBD1|TRBV5-1|TRBJ2-3
TGCGCCAGCAGCTTCTCCGGGACAGGGAGCACAGATACGCAGTATTTT
CASSFSGTGSTDTQYF